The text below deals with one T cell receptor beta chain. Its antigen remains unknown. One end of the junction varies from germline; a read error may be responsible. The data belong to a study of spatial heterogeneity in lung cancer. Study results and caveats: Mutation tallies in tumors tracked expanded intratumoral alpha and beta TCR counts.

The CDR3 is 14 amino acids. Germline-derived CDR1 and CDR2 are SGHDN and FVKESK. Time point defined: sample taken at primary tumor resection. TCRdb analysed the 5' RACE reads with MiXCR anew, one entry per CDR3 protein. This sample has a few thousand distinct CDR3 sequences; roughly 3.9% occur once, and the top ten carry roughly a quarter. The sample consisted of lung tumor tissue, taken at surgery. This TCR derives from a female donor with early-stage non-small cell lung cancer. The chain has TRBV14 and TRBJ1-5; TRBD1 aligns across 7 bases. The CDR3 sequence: CTSSRTGFNQPQHF. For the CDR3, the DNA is TGTACCAGCAGCCGGACAGGTTTTAATCAGCCCCAGCATTTT.